One sample yielded the 28 T cell receptor beta chains listed below, sequenced in a study of blood T cell repertoires in COVID-19. The protocol was immunoSEQ multiplex PCR, while the TCRdb copy is restricted to in-frame clones and leaves out a portion. Seen here are 200,000 to 300,000 clones, 75% to 90% observed once, and the top ten hold around 30%. Sequenced sample: peripheral blood. These receptors came from a man aged 40-49 years with acute or convalescent COVID-19.

The V and J genes are TRBV18 and TRBJ1-4; D may be TRBD1 (6 bases). Per germline, CDR1 KGHSH and CDR2 LQKENI. This CDR3 has 16 amino acids. V lost 3 bases to trimming and J lost 4 bases, with 15 bases between them. The CDR3 coding sequence is TGTGCCAGCTCACCGACGCAGGGGCCGAATAATGAAAAACTGTTTTTT. This sequence encodes CASSPTQGPNNEKLFF.

The CDR3 reads CASSPLGGGRNEQFF. For the CDR3, the DNA is TGTGCCAGCTCACCTCTCGGGGGGGGCCGCAATGAGCAGTTCTTC. The genes are TRBV18 and TRBJ2-1; TRBD2 aligns across 8 bases. Germline loops: CDR1 KGHSH, CDR2 LQKENI. V lost 3 bases to trimming and J lost 6 bases; unmatched junction nucleotides: 7. The CDR3 contains 15 residues.

This clone was seen a single time. The chain uses TRBV10-3 and TRBJ2-2, with TRBD1 matching over 7 bases. Germline assignment: CDR1 ENHRY and CDR2 SYGVKD. CDR3 size: 15 residues. The ends lost 6 bases at V and 0 bases at J; junction bases unmatched: 4. The chain's CDR3 is CAIRDGTANTGELFF. In DNA form, the CDR3 reads TGTGCCATCAGGGACGGGACAGCGAACACCGGGGAGCTGTTTTTT.

The chain recombines TRBV5-1 with TRBJ2-3; D is perhaps TRBD2 (5 bases). V was shortened by 2 bases and J by 6 bases, with 13 bases between the two germline ends. Germline loops: CDR1 SGHRS, CDR2 YFSETQ. CDR3 size: 14 residues. CDR3 DNA sequence: TGCGCCAGCAGCTTCTCAGAGACGGGGGATACGCAGTATTTT. Encoded protein: CASSFSETGDTQYF. Supplemented by reference TRBV5-1 and TRBJ2-3, the full variable domain reads KAGVTQTPRYLIKTRGQQVTLSCSPISGHRSVSWYQQTPGQGLQFLFEYFSETQRNKGNFPGRFSGRQFSNSRSEMNVSTLELGDSALYLCASSFSETGDTQYFGPGTRLTVL.

V usage is TRBV3-1 (or the pseudogene TRBV3-2) and J usage is TRBJ1-2, with D possibly matching TRBD1 (5 bases). There are 13 residues in the CDR3. V was shortened by 1 base and J by 6 bases, with 9 bases between the two germline ends. CDR1 is LGHDT, CDR2 YNNKEL, per germline (reference sequence). The CDR3 reads CASSQATVDGYTF. The DNA for the CDR3 is TGTGCCAGCAGCCAAGCGACAGTGGATGGCTACACCTTC.

The V call is TRBV3-1 (or the pseudogene TRBV3-2), the J call TRBJ2-3; TRBD1 might be the D (6 bases). V was trimmed by 1 base and J by 4 bases, leaving 9 bases between them. CDR3 length: 14 amino acids. Germline loops: CDR1 LGHDT, CDR2 YNNKEL (reference sequence). CDR3: CASSQGTAADTQYF. CDR3 bases: TGTGCCAGCAGCCAAGGGACAGCTGCAGATACGCAGTATTTT.

This sequence joins TRBV6-4 and TRBJ2-2; the D gene is possibly TRBD2 (6 bases). This CDR3 comprises 13 residues. Per the germline V gene, CDR1 is MRHNA and CDR2 is SNTAGT. V shed 2 bases and J shed 8 bases, with 9 bases lying between them. For the CDR3, the DNA is TGTGCCAGCAGTGACCTTGGAGGGGGGGAGCTGTTTTTT. It is translated as CASSDLGGGELFF.

The genes are TRBV19 and TRBJ2-6, with a weak D call TRBD2 (6 bases). Germline loops: CDR1 LNHDA, CDR2 SQIVND (reference sequence). V dropped 5 bases and J dropped 1 base, with 12 bases sitting between them. This CDR3 comprises 16 residues. The CDR3 here is CASSGTRRSGANVLTF. DNA for the CDR3: TGTGCCAGTAGTGGGACTCGACGGTCTGGGGCCAACGTCCTGACTTTC.

The chain recombines TRBV7-9 with TRBJ1-1, with 9 bases identical to TRBD1. CDR3 length: 13 residues. The germline V gene encodes CDR1 SEHNR and CDR2 FQNEAQ (reference sequence). Trimming removed 5 bases from V and 10 bases from J; junction bases left unmatched: 8. CDR3 residues: CASSGNRGLSAFF. The CDR3 bases are TGTGCCAGCAGCGGTAACAGGGGGCTGTCAGCTTTCTTT.

The chain carries TRBV28 and TRBJ1-6; maybe TRBD1 (6 bases). V lost 6 bases to trimming and J lost 0 bases, with 12 bases between them. Germline V gene lookup returns CDR1 MDHEN and CDR2 SYDVKM. CDR3 length: 16 residues. CDR3 residues: CASSPSDSSYNSPLHF. DNA of the CDR3: TGTGCCAGCAGCCCCTCGGACAGCTCCTATAATTCACCCCTCCACTTT.

This chain links TRBV5-1 with TRBJ2-7, with TRBD1 identical over 8 bases. The ends lost 5 bases at V and 3 bases at J; junction bases unmatched: 10. This CDR3 has 15 residues. The germline gives CDR1 SGHRS, CDR2 YFSETQ. CDR3 region: CASRTLDRANYEQYF. CDR3 nucleotides: TGCGCCAGCAGAACCCTGGACAGGGCAAACTACGAGCAGTACTTC.

V gene TRBV23-1 combines with J gene TRBJ1-3; D gene ambiguous. TRBV23-1 falls under the ORF class, with uncertain function. V lost 1 base, J lost 0 bases, and 7 bases lay in between. The CDR3 sequence is 15 residues long. CDR3 bases: TGCGCCAGCAGTCAATTGAGTCTCTCTGGAAACACCATATATTTT. This sequence encodes CASSQLSLSGNTIYF.

The chain carries TRBV30 and TRBJ1-6, with TRBD1 matching over 7 bases. Germline CDR1 and CDR2: GTSNPN and SVGIG (reference sequence). V gave up 2 bases and J gave up 8 bases; unmatched junction bases: 6. The CDR3 runs 14 residues. The CDR3 DNA is TGTGCCTGGAGTACCGGGACAGAGGATTCACCCCTCCACTTT. It codes for CAWSTGTEDSPLHF.

V gene TRBV5-1 combines with J gene TRBJ2-5; D gene unclear. This CDR3 region has 14 residues. Germline CDR1 is SGHRS and CDR2 is YFSETQ. V was pared by 0 bases and J by 1 base, with 7 bases between. For the CDR3, the DNA is TGCGCCAGCAGCTTGGAACCGGGCCAAGAGACCCAGTACTTC. This codes for CASSLEPGQETQYF.

This clone was recorded only once. The chain recombines TRBV5-1 with TRBJ2-1; D is undetermined. In germline, CDR1 is SGHRS, CDR2 YFSETQ. This CDR3 comprises 16 residues. Trimming stripped 1 base from V and 5 bases from J, with 16 bases between. For the CDR3, the DNA is TGCGCCAGCAGCTTGATGAGCGAATCTTCCCACAATGAGCAGTTCTTC. It encodes CASSLMSESSHNEQFF.

The J gene is TRBJ1-4, the V gene TRBV15; TRBD1 matches 8 bases. With 2 bases clipped from V and 8 bases from J, the junction kept 4 bases outside the gene matches. The CDR3 is 14 amino acids. Germline CDR1 reads LNHNV; CDR2 reads YYDKDF (reference sequence). As DNA, the CDR3 is TGTGCCACCAGCAGACAGGGGGCGCGAGAAAAACTGTTTTTT. It encodes CATSRQGAREKLFF.

This rearrangement joins TRBV28 to TRBJ1-4; 7 nucleotides align to TRBD1. The ends lost 5 bases at V and 0 bases at J; junction bases unmatched: 3. Germline CDR1 is MDHEN and CDR2 is SYDVKM. The CDR3 loop spans 15 amino acids. CDR3 residues: CASSPGQATNEKLFF. CDR3 coding DNA: TGTGCCAGCAGTCCAGGACAGGCAACTAATGAAAAACTGTTTTTT.

The rearrangement links TRBV16 to TRBJ1-5, with unresolved D. Germline V lookup: CDR1 KGHSY, CDR2 FQNENV. CDR3 length: 15 residues. The ends were cut back, 2 bases at V and 2 bases at J, with 10 bases in the middle. The DNA for the CDR3 is TGTGCCAGCAGCCAAGGGCCTCGTGGCAATCAGCCCCAGCATTTT. As protein: CASSQGPRGNQPQHF.

V usage is TRBV6-2 or TRBV6-3 and J usage is TRBJ2-1; the match to TRBD2 covers 13 bases. Germline values: CDR1 MNHEY, CDR2 SVGEGT. V dropped 6 bases and J dropped 0; count of bases not matched to a gene: 11. The CDR3 is 19 amino acids. DNA of the CDR3: TGTGCCAGCAGCTCGCCGGGACTAGCGGGATACTTCTCCTACAATGAGCAGTTCTTC. It is translated as CASSSPGLAGYFSYNEQFF.

The CDR3, as DNA: TGCGCCAGCAGCCTTACTAGCGGATGCACAGATACGCAGTATTTT. Translating gives CASSLTSGCTDTQYF. The V and J genes are TRBV10-1 and TRBJ2-3; 8 bases are shared with TRBD2. Trimming at V came to 6 bases and at J to 1 base, leaving 6 bases not matched to a gene. Germline V gene data show CDR1 as WNHNN and CDR2 as SYGVQD (reference sequence). The CDR3 is 15 residues long.

The chain has TRBV6-6 and TRBJ2-7; no definite D call. Germline values: CDR1 MNHNY, CDR2 SVGAGI (reference sequence). There are 12 residues in the CDR3. Trimming removed 5 bases at V and 0 bases at J, with 5 bases between. The CDR3 region has the DNA TGTGCCAGCAGTCTAGACTCCTACGAGCAGTACTTC. This gives the protein CASSLDSYEQYF.

This clone was seen a handful of times. V usage is TRBV5-1 and J usage is TRBJ1-1; D may be TRBD1 (6 bases). CDR3 length: 12 amino acids. V was clipped by 3 bases and J by 7 bases, with 10 bases between them. The germline CDR1 and CDR2 sequences are SGHRS and YFSETQ. The CDR3: CASSYGQSEAFF. The CDR3 DNA is TGCGCCAGCAGCTACGGACAGAGTGAAGCTTTCTTT.

This clone was recorded a few times. This chain connects TRBV5-1 to TRBJ1-2, with 8 bases lining up with TRBD1. The V gene end was trimmed by 0 bases and the J gene end by 8 bases; junction bases not matched to a gene: 3. This CDR3 has 13 amino acids. Germline loops: CDR1 SGHRS, CDR2 YFSETQ. CDR3 region: CASSLAGGDGYTF. For the CDR3, the DNA is TGCGCCAGCAGCTTGGCAGGGGGCGACGGCTACACCTTC.

The V and J genes are TRBV15 and TRBJ1-2; unclear D gene. CDR1 LNHNV and CDR2 YYDKDF come from the germline V gene (reference sequence). There are 15 residues in the CDR3. The V gene lost 0 bases and the J gene lost 4 bases, with 12 bases spanning the gap. This CDR3 reads CATSRERGASYGYTF. The CDR3 DNA follows: TGTGCCACCAGCAGAGAACGCGGAGCCTCCTATGGCTACACCTTC.

The chain couples TRBV5-1 to TRBJ1-1; no reliable D call. The V and J ends lost 0 bases and 3 bases respectively, with 6 bases between them. CDR1 is SGHRS, CDR2 YFSETQ, per germline. The CDR3 is made up of 13 amino acids. The CDR3 loop reads CASSLALDTEAFF. CDR3 nucleotide sequence: TGCGCCAGCAGCTTGGCCCTCGACACTGAAGCTTTCTTT.

The gene calls are TRBV14 and TRBJ1-6, with D maybe TRBD1 (6 bases). Germline V lookup: CDR1 SGHDN, CDR2 FVKESK. Trimming took 1 base from V and 10 from J, leaving 14 bases between them. The CDR3 is 15 amino acids. The CDR3 DNA sequence: TGTGCCAGCAGCCAAGCTAGGCATGGGGGCTCACCCCTCCACTTT. As protein: CASSQARHGGSPLHF.

The chain couples TRBV19 to TRBJ1-1, with 9 nucleotides matching TRBD1. CDR1 and CDR2 from the germline V gene are LNHDA and SQIVND (reference sequence). The CDR3 is 14 residues long. V lost 3 bases and J lost 5; bases outside the gene matches: 4. CDR3 amino acids: CASSMRTGVTEAFF. The CDR3 nucleotides read TGTGCCAGTAGTATGAGGACAGGGGTGACTGAAGCTTTCTTT.

This clone appeared a single time. J is TRBJ1-5 and V is TRBV27; TRBD1 aligns across 9 bases. This CDR3 spans 17 amino acids. Germline-derived CDR1 and CDR2 are MNHEY and SMNVEV (reference sequence). The trim removed 3 bases at V and 9 bases at J, leaving 15 bases unmatched. This CDR3 reads CASSFRSPGQGVWPQHF. The CDR3 DNA sequence: TGTGCCAGCAGTTTTCGATCCCCGGGACAGGGTGTATGGCCCCAGCATTTT.